The 28 T cell receptor beta chains reported below all come from one sample, sequenced in a study of T cell responses to AZD1222 COVID-19 vaccine. Generated by immunoSEQ multiplex PCR, the TCRdb table keeps only in-frame clones and is missing some. The profile covers under 200,000 clones, with roughly 92% appearing a single time and about 3.6% taken by the ten largest. The sample consisted of peripheral blood, taken 28 days after the second dose of the MenACWY control vaccine. The receptors shown here come from an adult who received the MenACWY meningococcal vaccine as a control.

CDR3 amino acids: CASSRTAQETQYF. CDR3 nucleotides: TGTGCCAGCAGCCGGACTGCACAAGAGACCCAGTACTTC. The chain employs TRBV5-6 and TRBJ2-5; a possible D gene is TRBD2 (5 bases). CDR1 SGHDT and CDR2 YYEEEE come from the germline V gene. This CDR3 is 13 amino acids long. V lost 4 bases and J 2 bases, leaving 9 bases between the germline ends. Together with reference TRBV5-6 and TRBJ2-5, the CDR3 gives the full variable domain: DAGVTQSPTHLIKTRGQQVTLRCSPKSGHDTVSWYQQALGQGPQFIFQYYEEEERQRGNFPDRFSGHQFPNYSSELNVNALLLGDSALYLCASSRTAQETQYFGPGTRLLVL.

V is TRBV7-9 and J is TRBJ2-5, with a tentative D call TRBD1 (5 bases). Germline V CDR1 and CDR2: SEHNR, FQNEAQ (reference sequence). The CDR3 spans 13 residues. Trimming removed 5 bases from V and 5 bases from J, with 12 bases in between. The CDR3 sequence is CASSTTVGETQYF. The CDR3, as DNA: TGTGCCAGCAGCACGACAGTAGGGGAGACCCAGTACTTC.

The V call is TRBV9, the J call TRBJ2-1; no firm D call. Germline V CDR1 and CDR2: SGDLS, YYNGEE. V was clipped by 7 bases and J by 1 base, with 15 bases between them. The CDR3 is 15 residues long. CDR3 DNA sequence: TGTGCCAGCGCGGTAGGAGTCAGGTCCTACAATGAGCAGTTCTTC. Protein product: CASAVGVRSYNEQFF.

The rearrangement links TRBV24-1 to TRBJ1-2; a possible D gene is TRBD1 (6 bases). Trimming stripped 4 bases from V and 4 bases from J, with 12 bases between. From germline, CDR1 is KGHDR and CDR2 SFDVKD. CDR3 length: 14 amino acids. CDR3 in amino acids: CATSEAGEFYGYTF. Here the CDR3 DNA reads TGTGCCACCAGTGAGGCAGGGGAATTCTATGGCTACACCTTC.

The V gene is TRBV6-5, the J gene TRBJ1-2; the D gene is possibly TRBD1 (6 bases). This CDR3 is built from 14 residues. The germline V and J ends were trimmed by 6 bases and 0 bases, with 11 bases remaining between them. Germline CDR1 MNHEY, CDR2 SVGAGI. The CDR3 loop is CASRGAGANYGYTF. The CDR3 region has the DNA TGTGCCAGCAGGGGGGCAGGGGCTAACTATGGCTACACCTTC.

The chain combines TRBV27 with TRBJ2-1; TRBD2 might be the D (6 bases). CDR3 length equals 16 residues. From germline, CDR1 is MNHEY and CDR2 SMNVEV (reference sequence). V was cut by 3 bases and J by 3 bases, with 15 bases left in between. The CDR3 reads CASSFLRRADYNEQFF. In DNA form, the CDR3 reads TGTGCCAGCAGTTTTCTCCGGAGGGCCGACTACAATGAGCAGTTCTTC.

The chain has TRBV28 and TRBJ2-3, with D possibly TRBD1 on 7 matching bases. The V end was cut by 2 bases, the J end by 3 bases, with 12 bases between. The CDR3 contains 15 residues. CDR1 is MDHEN, CDR2 SYDVKM, per germline. CDR3 bases: TGTGCCAGCAGTTTAACGGCAGGGGGGACAGATACGCAGTATTTT. Translating gives CASSLTAGGTDTQYF. The full variable domain, with the rest looked up from reference TRBV28 and TRBJ2-3, is DVKVTQSSRYLVKRTGEKVFLECVQDMDHENMFWYRQDPGLGLRLIYFSYDVKMKEKGDIPEGYSVSREKKERFSLILESASTNQTSMYLCASSLTAGGTDTQYFGPGTRLTVL.

The J gene is TRBJ1-2, the V gene TRBV25-1; no clear D. The CDR3 length is 12 residues. The V end was cut by 7 bases, the J end by 2 bases, with 8 bases between. CDR1 MGHDK and CDR2 SYGVNS come from the germline V gene. CDR3 nucleotides: TGTGCCAGCACGATGGGGAACTATGGCTACACCTTC. Its translation: CASTMGNYGYTF.

The CDR3 spells CASRRTGGFYGYTF. The CDR3 bases are TGTGCCAGTAGAAGGACAGGGGGCTTCTATGGCTACACCTTC. J is TRBJ1-2 and V is TRBV19; TRBD1 agrees at 11 bases. The germline CDR1 and CDR2 sequences are LNHDA and SQIVND (reference sequence). V was clipped by 6 bases and J by 4 bases; unmatched bases: 4. This CDR3 spans 14 amino acids.

The CDR3 DNA reads as TGTGCCAGCACCCCCGGCAGGGGTCTAGGTCAGCCCCAGCATTTT. Translating gives CASTPGRGLGQPQHF. The chain couples TRBV6-2 or TRBV6-3 to TRBJ1-5; tentative D call: TRBD1 (6 bases). The germline V gene has CDR1 MNHEY and CDR2 SVGEGT. V lost 7 bases and J lost 6, with 19 bases in between. This CDR3 contains 15 residues.

The chain joins TRBV9 to TRBJ2-5; possibly TRBD1 for D (6 bases). The CDR3 has 17 amino acids. The germline V gene has CDR1 SGDLS and CDR2 YYNGEE. V was pared by 4 bases and J by 1 base, with 20 bases between. The CDR3 DNA follows: TGTGCCAGCAGCCCTGGCCCCACAGGGAGCCTCCAAGAGACCCAGTACTTC. Residues: CASSPGPTGSLQETQYF.

The V call is TRBV7-8, the J call TRBJ2-2, with D unclear. The V end was cut by 1 base, the J end by 4 bases, with 4 bases between. The CDR3 runs to 13 residues. Germline CDR1 reads SGHVS; CDR2 reads FQNEAQ. The DNA for the CDR3 is TGTGCCAGCAGCTTAGACGTCACCGGGGAGCTGTTTTTT. This translates into CASSLDVTGELFF.

The chain couples TRBV10-3 to TRBJ1-1, with 11 bases fitting TRBD1. This CDR3 has 13 residues. Germline CDR1 and CDR2: ENHRY and SYGVKD. After removal of 7 bases from V and 7 bases from J, the junction contained 5 bases not matched to a gene. The DNA for the CDR3 is TGTGCCATCACAGGGACAGGGGGTAATGAAGCTTTCTTT. It is translated as CAITGTGGNEAFF.

Points on this clone: At one boundary the junction diverges from the germline segment, which might be a read error. The rearrangement links TRBV27 to TRBJ2-1; 9 bases line up with TRBD2. CDR1 is MNHEY, CDR2 SMNVEV, per germline (reference sequence). The CDR3 totals 16 residues. The CDR3 spells CASSLRGTSSNNEQFF. The CDR3 DNA follows: TGTGCCAGCAGTTTACGTGGGACTAGCTCCAACAATGAGCAGTTCTTC.

The rearrangement links TRBV7-9 to TRBJ2-2; TRBD2 agrees at 11 bases. Germline CDR1 is SEHNR and CDR2 is FQNEAQ (reference sequence). The CDR3 consists of 17 residues. V gave up 7 bases and J gave up 4 bases; unmatched junction bases: 11. The CDR3 loop is CASTSTSGSLSTGELFF. The CDR3 nucleotides are TGTGCCAGCACCTCAACTAGCGGGAGCTTATCCACCGGGGAGCTGTTTTTT. The full variable domain, rest sourced from reference TRBV7-9 and TRBJ2-2, is DTGVSQNPRHKITKRGQNVTFRCDPISEHNRLYWYRQTLGQGPEFLTYFQNEAQLEKSRLLSDRFSAERPKGSFSTLEIQRTEQGDSAMYLCASTSTSGSLSTGELFFGEGSRLTVL.

The genes are TRBV18 and TRBJ2-3; 9 bases align to TRBD1. V trimming: 3 bases; J trimming: 2 bases; junction bases outside the gene matches: 6. The length of the CDR3 is 16 residues. Germline V gene data show CDR1 as KGHSH and CDR2 as LQKENI. CDR3 loop: CASSPDRGQFTDTQYF. DNA for the CDR3: TGTGCCAGCTCACCGGACAGGGGACAATTCACAGATACGCAGTATTTT. The full variable domain, its missing parts supplied by reference TRBV18 and TRBJ2-3, is NAGVMQNPRHLVRRRGQEARLRCSPMKGHSHVYWYRQLPEEGLKFMVYLQKENIIDESGMPKERFSAEFPKEGPSILRIQQVVRGDSAAYFCASSPDRGQFTDTQYFGPGTRLTVL.

The chain couples TRBV4-1 to TRBJ1-1; 7 positions match TRBD1. Germline V gene lookup returns CDR1 MGHRA and CDR2 YSYEKL. The J segment lost 4 bases and the V segment lost 0 bases, leaving 5 bases of the junction unmatched. The CDR3 runs to 15 residues. The CDR3 region has the DNA TGCGCCAGCAGCCAAGATGACAGGGTCGGCACTGAAGCTTTCTTT. It encodes CASSQDDRVGTEAFF.

This chain links TRBV6-5 with TRBJ2-1; 8 bases map to TRBD2. The germline V gene has CDR1 MNHEY and CDR2 SVGAGI. The CDR3 loop spans 14 amino acids. V was pared by 7 bases and J by 7 bases, with 9 bases of the junction left unmatched. This CDR3 is CASIRSGSRNEQFF. CDR3 nucleotides: TGTGCCAGCATCAGGAGCGGGAGTAGAAATGAGCAGTTCTTC.

This clone was seen only once. The germline gene is not matched at one end of the junction; a read error may be the cause. The V gene is TRBV7-7, the J gene TRBJ2-3; D perhaps matches TRBD2 (6 bases). CDR3 length equals 14 residues. In germline, CDR1 is SSHAT, CDR2 FNYEAQ (reference sequence). The CDR3 DNA sequence: TGTGCTAGCAGCTTAGGGACTAGCACAGATACGCAGTATTTT. It codes for CASSLGTSTDTQYF.

This chain uses TRBV7-3 with TRBJ2-1; 7 bases align to TRBD1. Germline V gene lookup returns CDR1 SGHTA and CDR2 FQGTGA. The CDR3 has 15 amino acids. Trimming took 5 bases from V and 2 from J; bases not matched to a gene: 6. CDR3 loop: CASSPRQGAYNEQFF. CDR3 DNA: TGTGCCAGCAGCCCTCGGCAGGGGGCCTACAATGAGCAGTTCTTC. Filled out from reference TRBV7-3 and TRBJ2-1, the complete variable domain reads GAGVSQTPSNKVTEKGKYVELRCDPISGHTALYWYRQSLGQGPEFLIYFQGTGAADDSGLPNDRFFAVRPEGSVSTLKIQRTERGDSAVYLCASSPRQGAYNEQFFGPGTRLTVL.

Here the CDR3 reads CASSPGLSNQPQHF. In DNA, the CDR3 is TGTGCCAGTTCACCGGGCCTTTCCAATCAGCCCCAGCATTTT. The V and J genes are TRBV6-5 and TRBJ1-5, with no clear D. This CDR3 region has 14 residues. Looked up from germline, CDR1 is MNHEY and CDR2 is SVGAGI. Trimming pared 9 bases from V and 3 bases from J, leaving 15 bases between.

The chain combines TRBV12-5 with TRBJ1-1, with 9 bases that match TRBD1. This CDR3 has 15 amino acids. The germline CDR1 and CDR2 sequences are LGHNT and FRNRAP. Trimming removed 5 bases from V and 3 bases from J; junction bases left unmatched: 7. CDR3 coding DNA: TGTGCTAGTGGTCCAGCAACAGGGGGCTACACTGAAGCTTTCTTT. Its translation: CASGPATGGYTEAFF.

The chain combines TRBV20-1 with TRBJ2-6, with a tentative D call TRBD2 (5 bases). The CDR3 sequence is 15 residues long. The germline V and J ends were trimmed by 3 bases and 0 bases, with 9 bases remaining between them. Germline V lookup: CDR1 DFQATT, CDR2 SNEGSKA (reference sequence). The CDR3 here is CSASLATSGANVLTF. In DNA, the CDR3 is TGCAGTGCTAGTTTAGCGACCTCTGGGGCCAACGTCCTGACTTTC.

This sequence joins TRBV7-2 and TRBJ2-3; D not resolved. The CDR3 sequence is 15 residues long. Germline lookup yields CDR1 SGHTA and CDR2 FQGNSA. Trimming took off 4 bases at V and 2 bases at J, with 13 bases between the two ends. This chain's CDR3 is CASSSSGWYTDTQYF. CDR3 nucleotide sequence: TGTGCCAGCAGCTCTAGTGGATGGTACACAGATACGCAGTATTTT.

The J gene is TRBJ1-5, the V gene TRBV7-9; 7 bases are a match to TRBD1. CDR1 and CDR2 from the germline V gene are SEHNR and FQNEAQ (reference sequence). V dropped 4 bases and J dropped 3; count of bases not matched to a gene: 9. The CDR3 contains 16 residues. The CDR3 sequence is CASSYSTGSFNQPQHF. The CDR3 coding sequence is TGTGCCAGCAGCTACTCGACAGGGTCTTTCAATCAGCCCCAGCATTTT.

This clone was counted once. This chain links TRBV28 with TRBJ1-5, with TRBD1 matching 8 bases. This CDR3 contains 17 residues. With 1 base clipped from V and 1 base from J, the junction kept 6 bases outside the gene matches. Germline assignment: CDR1 MDHEN and CDR2 SYDVKM. The CDR3 region is CASSLLQGASSNQPQHF. The CDR3 DNA reads TGTGCCAGCAGTTTATTGCAGGGGGCATCGAGCAATCAGCCCCAGCATTTT.

The chain uses TRBV7-6 and TRBJ1-5; D possibly corresponds to TRBD1 (6 bases). V lost 1 base and J 5 bases, leaving 12 bases between the germline ends. Germline V gives CDR1 SGHVS, CDR2 FNYEAQ. The CDR3 sequence is 15 residues long. The CDR3 DNA reads as TGTGCCAGCAGCTTAGATGGGGGCCAGGATCAGCCCCAGCATTTT. The encoded protein is CASSLDGGQDQPQHF.

This clone was observed a handful of times. The chain uses TRBV6-6 and TRBJ2-7; 12 nucleotides match TRBD2. Germline CDR1 MNHNY, CDR2 SVGAGI (reference sequence). This CDR3 contains 14 residues. The V gene end was trimmed by 6 bases and the J gene end by 3 bases; junction bases not matched to a gene: 3. The chain's CDR3 is CASRETSGSYEQYF. CDR3 nucleotide sequence: TGTGCCAGCAGGGAGACTAGCGGGAGCTACGAGCAGTACTTC.